This T cell receptor beta chain was captured by sequencing in a study of blood T cell repertoires in COVID-19 (dated by TCRdb to the early 2020s). With regard to the full study: Collaborator samples came from the United States, Italy and Spain and covered acute and convalescent phases of COVID-19. Where HLA class I and class II types were available, the types were taken from metadata supplied by the sample provider, not from assay-based typing. Samples were obtained from the ongoing ImmuneRACE study (first 160 participants) and from some 1,300 subjects provided by 6 global collaborators. The prospective study material was composed of cDNA or gDNA derived from T cells, B-cell-depleted T cells, or PBMCs. The dataset comprised deeply sampled blood TCRbeta repertoires from subjects exposed to, actively infected with, or recovered from COVID-19. The repertoires were released in a freely available public database intended as a resource for research on the immune response to SARS-CoV-2. Nearly every sample came with metadata listing a de-identified subject ID, COVID-19 status, age in years and sex.

To note about this clone: Its specific antigen is unknown. No much larger clone exists at a distance of one base, and base qualities are not known.

Results the study describes overall, beyond this receptor: Clinical and demographic metadata were provided uncurated, with the amount varying by source and participant.

The immunoSEQ Assay, a bias-controlled multiplex PCR, was used to amplify TCRbeta CDR3 regions from genomic DNA. The original pipeline was this. The number of nucleated cells in each sample was estimated by amplification of reference gene primers within the assay. To quantify the absolute abundance of each unique TCRbeta CDR3 rearrangement, sequence reads were collapsed and filtered. Productive Simpson clonality was computed per sample as the square root of Simpson's diversity index over productive rearrangements. TCRdb took this table from immuneACCESS and kept in-frame rearrangements with V and J called. Such tables lack part of the clones; where checked against another copy, unresolved V genes explain under half of the gap, and the rest is unexplained. That table supplies the V and J calls and clone size; D and trimming were determined from the DNA. Recorded for this sample are around 95,000 clones; approximately 80% of them occurred a single time. Around 15% of the sample lies in the top ten.

Collaborating institutions collected whole blood in K2EDTA tubes following their own protocols. For TCRbeta analysis, collaborators shipped samples as frozen whole blood, isolated PBMCs, or DNA extracted from either of those sample types. V is pared back by 1 base and J by 1 base, with 8 bases lying between the germline termini. CDR1 and CDR2 (SGHNT, YYREEE) derive from the germline V gene (reference sequence). Taken from cysteine to phenylalanine, the CDR3 has 14 residues. Solely the CDR3 DNA is kept, with 42 bases framed from the first base. The TCR comes from a man aged 45-65 years with active or convalescent COVID-19. Material: peripheral blood. The chain couples TRBV5-4 to TRBJ2-5; TRBD1 is perhaps the D gene, given 6 matching bases. The DNA sequence is given as TGTGCCAGCAGCTTGAAAGGGGGCCAAGAGACCCAGTACTTC. It encodes CASSLKGGQETQYF.